The 26 T cell receptor beta chains below were found in one sample sequenced in a study of spatial heterogeneity in lung cancer. Time point noted: sample taken at primary tumor resection. One entry per CDR3 protein, called by TCRdb with MiXCR from the 5' RACE reads. The sample has 45,000 to 55,000 distinct CDR3 sequences, roughly 5% seen once. Sequenced material: PBMCs, taken at surgery. The receptors originated from a male donor with early-stage non-small cell lung cancer.

This clonotype has a count of ten or more. V and J are TRBV5-1 and TRBJ2-6; D gene uncertain. The V end was cut by 4 bases, the J end by 3 bases, with 17 bases between. This CDR3 comprises 17 residues. The germline gives CDR1 SGHRS, CDR2 YFSETQ. The CDR3 DNA is TGCGCCAGCAGCGAAACTTACAGTGGCGATGGGGCCAACGTCCTGACTTTC. Its protein is CASSETYSGDGANVLTF.

The sample holds many counts of this clonotype. V is TRBV5-1 and J is TRBJ2-1; 12 bases align to TRBD2. This CDR3 contains 16 residues. Unmatched junction bases numbered 4, after V lost 0 bases and J lost 6 bases. CDR1 and CDR2 from the germline V gene are SGHRS and YFSETQ. The CDR3 DNA follows: TGCGCCAGCAGCTTGGGGACTAGCGGGGATTCCAATGAGCAGTTCTTC. Amino acid sequence: CASSLGTSGDSNEQFF.

This clonotype is labeled medium-sized. The genes are TRBV18 and TRBJ2-3; D is undetermined. CDR3 length: 14 residues. V dropped 6 bases and J dropped 6 bases, with 16 bases sitting between them. Germline lookup yields CDR1 KGHSH and CDR2 LQKENI. CDR3 nucleotides: TGTGCCAGCTCCCCGTATGAAAACCGCGATACGCAGTATTTT. Amino acids: CASSPYENRDTQYF.

This clonotype was picked up many times. The chain couples TRBV19 to TRBJ2-3; 7 nucleotides line up with TRBD1. The CDR3 sequence is 14 residues long. Germline V lookup: CDR1 LNHDA, CDR2 SQIVND (reference sequence). With V trimmed by 7 bases and J by 2 bases, 6 bases remained unmatched. DNA of the CDR3: TGTGCCAGTAACCCCGGGACAGTCACAGATACGCAGTATTTT. Translation gives CASNPGTVTDTQYF.

At least ten counts were recorded for this clonotype. The J gene is TRBJ2-7, the V gene TRBV27, with 7 bases matching TRBD2. The CDR3 has 16 amino acids. V lost 6 bases to trimming and J lost 3 bases; unmatched junction nucleotides: 14. The germline CDR1 and CDR2 sequences are MNHEY and SMNVEV (reference sequence). In DNA, the CDR3 is TGTGCCAGCAGAATTGGGATGAGCGGGGAGAACTACGAGCAGTACTTC. Amino acids: CASRIGMSGENYEQYF.

This clonotype was picked up many times. The CDR3 region has the DNA TGTGCCAGCAGCCTACCCTCTAGCGTCTCCTACGAGCAGTACTTC. Amino acid sequence: CASSLPSSVSYEQYF. This sequence joins TRBV7-2 and TRBJ2-7, with D possibly TRBD2 on 6 matching bases. V was cut by 5 bases and J by 0 bases, with 14 bases left in between. The CDR3 contains 15 residues. CDR1 is SGHTA and CDR2 is FQGNSA in the germline V gene.

In this sample, this clonotype turned up many times. The chain uses TRBV6-5 and TRBJ1-5, with TRBD1 matching 7 bases. Looked up from germline, CDR1 is MNHEY and CDR2 is SVGAGI. Germline trimming cut 5 bases from V and 5 bases from J; bases unmatched to any gene: 3. This CDR3 is built from 13 residues. Here the CDR3 DNA reads TGTGCCAGCAGTCAGGGGGGGTATCAGCCCCAGCATTTT. Protein: CASSQGGYQPQHF.

The sample holds a few counts of this clonotype. V gene TRBV3-1 combines with J gene TRBJ2-3; TRBD2 is a possible D gene (5 bases). The CDR3 spans 18 residues. The germline gives CDR1 LGHDT, CDR2 YNNKEL (reference sequence). V was clipped by 0 bases and J by 0 bases, with 16 bases between them. The CDR3 DNA is TGTGCCAGCAGCCAAGAGAGGGTTTCCGGTCCTAGCACAGATACGCAGTATTTT. It is translated as CASSQERVSGPSTDTQYF.

The table lists this clonotype with many counts. This chain connects TRBV3-1 to TRBJ2-1, with 12 bases fitting TRBD2. This CDR3 region has 15 residues. Germline lookup yields CDR1 LGHDT and CDR2 YNNKEL (reference sequence). V lost 6 bases to trimming and J lost 5 bases; unmatched junction nucleotides: 5. The CDR3 DNA sequence: TGTGCCAGCAGTCAAACTAGCGGGAGGCACAATGAGCAGTTCTTC. As protein: CASSQTSGRHNEQFF.

This clonotype was counted at least ten times. The chain has TRBV5-1 and TRBJ2-3; D remains ambiguous. The CDR3 consists of 15 residues. Germline CDR1 reads SGHRS; CDR2 reads YFSETQ. Trimming pared 0 bases from V and 2 bases from J, leaving 10 bases between. The CDR3 region is CASSLDAAITDTQYF. The CDR3 nucleotides read TGCGCCAGCAGCTTGGACGCGGCGATCACAGATACGCAGTATTTT.

Many counts were recorded for this clonotype. In nucleotides, the CDR3 is TGTGCCAGCAGCTCTCAGAGGGACATTCAGTACTTC. It yields the protein CASSSQRDIQYF. The V call is TRBV7-9, the J call TRBJ2-4, with a weak D call TRBD2 (5 bases). There are 12 residues in the CDR3. V was clipped by 4 bases and J by 8 bases, with 9 bases between them. Germline V gene data show CDR1 as SEHNR and CDR2 as FQNEAQ (reference sequence).

About this clonotype: This may come from a read error, since a much larger clone is one base off. The V call is TRBV11-2, the J call TRBJ2-1; 8 bases line up with TRBD2. Per the germline V gene, CDR1 is SGHAT and CDR2 is FQNNGV. Trimming removed 8 bases from V and 7 bases from J; junction bases left unmatched: 10. The CDR3 extends over 14 amino acids. The CDR3 loop is CASCRGGFRNEQFF. The DNA for the CDR3 is TGTGCCAGCTGCCGGGGGGGTTTTCGGAATGAGCAGTTCTTC.

V is TRBV3-1 and J is TRBJ2-7; D uncertain. Germline V gene sequence: CDR1 LGHDT, CDR2 YNNKEL (reference sequence). The V and J ends lost 3 bases and 3 bases respectively, with 6 bases between them. The CDR3 consists of 12 residues. CDR3 protein: CASSQYYYEQYF. Written as DNA, the CDR3 is TGTGCCAGCAGCCAGTATTACTACGAGCAGTACTTC.

The chain recombines TRBV9 with TRBJ2-5; D is perhaps TRBD2 (5 bases). There are 13 residues in the CDR3. V shed 4 bases and J shed 3 bases, with 10 bases lying between them. The germline gives CDR1 SGDLS, CDR2 YYNGEE. The CDR3 loop reads CASSPGLKETQYF. As DNA, the CDR3 is TGTGCCAGCAGCCCCGGACTCAAAGAGACCCAGTACTTC.

The rearrangement joins TRBV20-1 to TRBJ1-5, with no clear D. This CDR3 is built from 14 residues. The V gene lost 6 bases and the J gene lost 2 bases, with 14 bases spanning the gap. The germline gives CDR1 DFQATT, CDR2 SNEGSKA (reference sequence). CDR3 sequence (DNA): TGCAGTGCCCCTGAGCCCGCGGGCAATCAGCCCCAGCATTTT. The encoded protein is CSAPEPAGNQPQHF.

This clonotype occurred many times. The chain couples TRBV7-2 to TRBJ1-1; D possibly corresponds to TRBD1 (5 bases). The CDR3 consists of 15 residues. Looked up from germline, CDR1 is SGHTA and CDR2 is FQGNSA. Trimming cost V 5 bases and J 1 base, with 14 bases left between them. The CDR3 is CASSPVPGRNTEAFF. The DNA for the CDR3 is TGTGCCAGCAGCCCAGTCCCGGGACGGAACACTGAAGCTTTCTTT.

This clonotype has ten or more counts. CDR3 sequence: CASSLEVGFDQPQHF. The CDR3 bases are TGTGCCAGCAGCTTAGAAGTTGGGTTCGATCAGCCCCAGCATTTT. V gene TRBV7-2 combines with J gene TRBJ1-5; D is ambiguous. The ends were cut back, 1 base at V and 5 bases at J, with 12 bases in the middle. The CDR3 totals 15 residues. Per germline, CDR1 SGHTA and CDR2 FQGNSA.

In regard to this clonotype: It may be a read error: a sequence one base away is much more abundant. The chain recombines TRBV24-1 with TRBJ2-1; 10 bases line up with TRBD2. This CDR3 is 14 amino acids long. The V gene's germline CDR1 is KGHDR and CDR2 SFDVKD. The CDR3 is CATSDSGRALEQLF. CDR3 in DNA: TGTGCCACCAGTGATAGCGGGAGGGCCCTTGAGCAGCTCTTC.

This clonotype was counted at least ten times. The genes are TRBV10-3 and TRBJ2-1, with 13 bases identical to TRBD2. V shed 2 bases and J 8 bases; nucleotides not matched to a gene: 9. The germline V gene encodes CDR1 ENHRY and CDR2 SYGVKD. This CDR3 spans 17 amino acids. The CDR3 nucleotides read TGTGCCATCAGTGAGCCGAGACTAGCGGGAGGTTTGGATGAGCAGTTCTTC. This gives the protein CAISEPRLAGGLDEQFF.

This clonotype was detected many times. The chain links TRBV5-1 to TRBJ2-1; the match to TRBD1 covers 7 bases. The germline V gene has CDR1 SGHRS and CDR2 YFSETQ. Unmatched junction bases numbered 5, after V lost 1 base and J lost 1 base. The CDR3 runs to 16 residues. CDR3 sequence: CASSLSPQGSYNEQFF. The CDR3 bases are TGCGCCAGCAGCTTGAGCCCACAGGGGTCCTACAATGAGCAGTTCTTC.

In DNA form, the CDR3 reads TGTGCCAGCGGGAGTCCTGAGCAGTTCTTC. Its translation is CASGSPEQFF. The V and J genes are TRBV19 and TRBJ2-1; the D gene is possibly TRBD2 (6 bases). Germline CDR1 LNHDA, CDR2 SQIVND (reference sequence). The V end lost 9 bases, the J end lost 9 bases, and 9 bases lay between the germline ends. This CDR3 region has 10 residues.

This clonotype was detected many times. The genes are TRBV12-3 or TRBV12-4 and TRBJ2-1, with TRBD2 matching over 9 bases. V shed 6 bases and J 7 bases; nucleotides not matched to a gene: 7. The CDR3 spans 14 residues. The CDR3 here is CASRAGTSSNEQFF. CDR3 nucleotides: TGTGCCAGCAGAGCCGGGACTAGCAGTAATGAGCAGTTCTTC.

This clonotype has ten or more counts. The chain has TRBV25-1 and TRBJ1-3, with D hard to call. V lost 0 bases, J lost 0 bases, and 9 bases lay in between. Germline lookup yields CDR1 MGHDK and CDR2 SYGVNS. The CDR3 extends over 16 amino acids. In DNA form, the CDR3 reads TGTGCCAGCAGTGAATATCGAGGGATCTCTGGAAACACCATATATTTT. Its protein product is CASSEYRGISGNTIYF.

This clonotype was seen many times. This sequence joins TRBV12-3 or TRBV12-4 and TRBJ1-4; the D gene is possibly TRBD1 (5 bases). V was clipped by 5 bases and J by 5 bases, with 21 bases between them. The CDR3 covers 17 residues. Written as DNA, the CDR3 is TGTGCCAGCAGTCCAACAGGACCCTCCTCAAGAAATGAAAAACTGTTTTTT. This sequence encodes CASSPTGPSSRNEKLFF.

By its share, this clonotype is medium-sized. This chain uses TRBV4-1 with TRBJ1-1; D ambiguous. The CDR3 is 15 amino acids. CDR1 is MGHRA, CDR2 YSYEKL, per germline. V was shortened by 3 bases and J by 0 bases, with 11 bases between the two germline ends. Here the CDR3 reads CASSHLVGMNTEAFF. CDR3 sequence (DNA): TGCGCCAGCAGCCACCTTGTTGGTATGAACACTGAAGCTTTCTTT.

This clonotype has a count of ten or more. The V call is TRBV28, the J call TRBJ2-3; TRBD1 agrees at 8 bases. This CDR3 has 15 residues. J gave up 2 bases and V 6 bases, and 7 bases lay outside the gene matches. Germline CDR1 MDHEN, CDR2 SYDVKM. The CDR3 DNA follows: TGTGCCAGCAGCCCCCGGACAGGGTACACAGATACGCAGTATTTT. Protein: CASSPRTGYTDTQYF.